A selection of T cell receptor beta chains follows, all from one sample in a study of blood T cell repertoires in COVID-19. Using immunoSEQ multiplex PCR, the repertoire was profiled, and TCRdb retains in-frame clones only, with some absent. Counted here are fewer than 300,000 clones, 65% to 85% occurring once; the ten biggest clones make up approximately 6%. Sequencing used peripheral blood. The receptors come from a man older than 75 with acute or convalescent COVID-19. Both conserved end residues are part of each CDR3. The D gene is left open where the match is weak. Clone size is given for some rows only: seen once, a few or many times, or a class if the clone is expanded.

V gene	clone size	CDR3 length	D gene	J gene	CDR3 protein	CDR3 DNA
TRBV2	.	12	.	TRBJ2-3	CASNGGADTQYF	TGTGCCAGCAATGGGGGCGCAGATACGCAGTATTTT
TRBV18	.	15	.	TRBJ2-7	CASSSRVAYSYEQYF	TGTGCCAGCTCATCCCGGGTAGCGTATTCCTACGAGCAGTACTTC
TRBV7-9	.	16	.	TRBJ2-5	CASSLVELVSKETQYF	TGTGCCAGCAGCTTAGTGGAGTTAGTTTCGAAAGAGACCCAGTACTTC
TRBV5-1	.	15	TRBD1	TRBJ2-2	CASNLGQGNTGELFF	TGCGCCAGCAACCTTGGACAGGGAAACACCGGGGAGCTGTTTTTT
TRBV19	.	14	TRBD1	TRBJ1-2	CASSNWQGEYGYTF	TGTGCCAGTAGTAATTGGCAGGGGGAATATGGCTACACCTTC
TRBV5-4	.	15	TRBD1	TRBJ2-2	CASSKGQGGTGELFF	TGTGCCAGCAGCAAGGGACAGGGGGGCACCGGGGAGCTGTTTTTT
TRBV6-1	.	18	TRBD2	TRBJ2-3	CASSELPAGVLGTDTQYF	TGTGCCAGCAGTGAACTCCCGGCGGGAGTTTTGGGCACAGATACGCAGTATTTT
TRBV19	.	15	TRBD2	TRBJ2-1	CASSIRGAGVPEQFF	TGTGCCAGTAGTATTCGGGGAGCGGGAGTCCCTGAGCAGTTCTTC
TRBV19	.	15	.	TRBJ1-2	CASRSGVGDNYGYTF	TGTGCCAGTAGGTCGGGAGTTGGGGATAACTATGGCTACACCTTC
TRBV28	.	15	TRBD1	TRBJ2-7	CASSLVGTELYEQYF	TGTGCCAGCAGTTTAGTGGGGACAGAACTGTACGAGCAGTACTTC
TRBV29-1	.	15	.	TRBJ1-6	CSAGGWFGEFTPLHF	TGCAGCGCCGGGGGGTGGTTCGGGGAATTCACACCCCTCCACTTT
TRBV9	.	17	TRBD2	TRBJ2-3	CASSVGGLAGGPHTQYF	TGTGCCAGCAGCGTAGGGGGACTAGCGGGAGGGCCCCATACGCAGTATTTT
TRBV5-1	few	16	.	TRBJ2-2	CASSPGTSGARGELFF	TGCGCCAGCAGCCCCGGGACTTCTGGGGCGCGGGGGGAGCTGTTTTTT
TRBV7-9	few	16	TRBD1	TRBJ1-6	CASRPSGTGDNSPLHF	TGTGCCAGCAGGCCTTCCGGGACAGGGGACAATTCACCCCTCCACTTT
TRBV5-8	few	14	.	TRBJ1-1	CASSFRVAGTEAFF	TGTGCCAGCAGCTTCAGGGTGGCCGGCACTGAAGCTTTCTTT
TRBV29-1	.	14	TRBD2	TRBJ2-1	CSFGLAGTYNEQFF	TGCAGCTTCGGACTAGCGGGGACCTACAATGAGCAGTTCTTC
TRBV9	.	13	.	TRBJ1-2	CASSVDSNYGYTF	TGTGCCAGCAGCGTTGACAGTAACTATGGCTACACCTTC
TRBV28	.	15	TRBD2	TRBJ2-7	CASRGNSREVNEQYF	TGTGCCAGCAGGGGTAATAGTCGGGAGGTTAACGAGCAGTACTTC
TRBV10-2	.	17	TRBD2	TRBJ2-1	CASRAGTSGRGGYEQFF	TGCGCCAGCAGGGCCGGGACTAGCGGGAGGGGGGGGTATGAGCAGTTCTTC
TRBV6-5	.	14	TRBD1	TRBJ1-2	CATGQGLTVGGYTF	TGTGCCACCGGACAGGGGCTAACAGTGGGCGGCTACACCTTC
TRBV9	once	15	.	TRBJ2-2	CASSPGQRNTGELFF	TGTGCCAGCAGCCCTGGACAGAGGAACACCGGGGAGCTGTTTTTT
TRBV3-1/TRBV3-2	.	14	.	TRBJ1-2	CASSQNGGVSGYTF	TGTGCCAGCAGCCAAAACGGCGGGGTGAGTGGCTACACCTTC
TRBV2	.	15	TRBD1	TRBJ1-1	CASSELGQRLTEAFF	TGTGCCAGCAGTGAATTGGGACAGCGATTGACTGAAGCTTTCTTT
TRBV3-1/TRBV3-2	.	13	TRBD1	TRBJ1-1	CASSRQGETEAFF	TGTGCCAGCAGCCGACAGGGGGAGACTGAAGCTTTCTTT
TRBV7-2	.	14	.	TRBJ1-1	CASKHQAGGTEAFF	TGTGCCAGCAAGCATCAAGCCGGGGGCACTGAAGCTTTCTTT
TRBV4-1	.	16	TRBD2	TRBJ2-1	CASSQDPAGRYNEQFF	TGCGCCAGCAGCCAAGATCCAGCGGGGCGGTACAATGAGCAGTTCTTC
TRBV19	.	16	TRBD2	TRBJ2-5	CASSIAGTSTRETQYF	TGTGCCAGTAGTATAGCTGGGACTAGCACCCGGGAGACCCAGTACTTC
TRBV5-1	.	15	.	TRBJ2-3	CASSLTGLGTDTQYF	TGCGCCAGCAGCTTGACGGGACTTGGCACAGATACGCAGTATTTT
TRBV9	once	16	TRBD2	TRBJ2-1	CASSVAGLASYNEQFF	TGTGCCAGCAGCGTAGCCGGACTAGCTTCTTACAATGAGCAGTTCTTC
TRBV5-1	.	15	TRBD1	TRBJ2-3	CASSLAGTGTDTQYF	TGCGCCAGCAGCTTGGCGGGGACAGGGACAGATACGCAGTATTTT
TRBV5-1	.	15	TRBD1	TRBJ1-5	CASSLEGTGNQPQHF	TGCGCCAGCAGCTTGGAGGGGACAGGCAATCAGCCCCAGCATTTT
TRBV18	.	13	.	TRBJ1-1	CASSIPGVTEAFF	TGTGCCAGCTCAATTCCGGGGGTCACTGAAGCTTTCTTT
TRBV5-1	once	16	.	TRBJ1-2	CASSLKNWTFNYGYTF	TGCGCCAGCAGCTTAAAGAACTGGACATTTAACTATGGCTACACCTTC
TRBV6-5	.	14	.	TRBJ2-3	CATKSGAGTDTQYF	TGTGCCACAAAATCAGGGGCGGGCACAGATACGCAGTATTTT
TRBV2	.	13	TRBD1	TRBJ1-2	CASIPGQGGGYTF	TGTGCCAGCATACCGGGACAGGGGGGTGGCTACACCTTC
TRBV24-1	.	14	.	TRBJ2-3	CATSDSTTLDTQYF	TGTGCCACCAGTGATTCTACGACTCTAGATACGCAGTATTTT
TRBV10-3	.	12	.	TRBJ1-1	CAITTGNTEAFF	TGTGCCATCACTACAGGGAATACTGAAGCTTTCTTT
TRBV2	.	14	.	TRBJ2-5	CASTLRLEAETQYF	TGTGCCAGCACCCTCCGACTAGAAGCCGAGACCCAGTACTTC
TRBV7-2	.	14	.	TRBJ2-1	CASSLGPGPNEQFF	TGTGCCAGCAGCTTAGGTCCTGGCCCAAATGAGCAGTTCTTC
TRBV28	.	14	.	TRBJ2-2	CASSLLGGRGELFF	TGTGCCAGCAGTTTACTCGGGGGGCGCGGGGAGCTGTTTTTT
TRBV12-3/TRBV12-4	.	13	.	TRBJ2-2	CASTQARSGELFF	TGTGCCAGCACCCAAGCCCGGTCCGGGGAGCTGTTTTTT
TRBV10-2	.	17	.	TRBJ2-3	CASSEVSLVSGADTQYF	TGCGCCAGCAGTGAGGTCTCGCTAGTTTCGGGTGCAGATACGCAGTATTTT
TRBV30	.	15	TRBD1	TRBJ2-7	CAWSVRDRGWHEQYF	TGTGCCTGGAGTGTCCGGGACAGGGGGTGGCACGAGCAGTACTTC
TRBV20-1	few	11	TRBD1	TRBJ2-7	CSANGQGEQYF	TGCAGTGCTAACGGACAGGGCGAGCAGTACTTC
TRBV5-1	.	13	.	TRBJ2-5	CASSLAGLETQYF	TGCGCCAGCAGCTTGGCCGGGTTGGAGACCCAGTACTTC